This T cell receptor (beta chain) stems from a study of cytomegalovirus exposure and HLA in healthy donors. On the study more broadly: Later analysis reported that the 120 or so validation repertoires shared the platform of the 650 to 700 first-cohort repertoires.

Clones were sequenced by immunoSEQ multiplex PCR, and TCRdb holds only the in-frame ones, with some missing. This sample has roughly 140,000 clones, with around nine tenths found just once. From the approximately 120-subject validation cohort, which was separate from the roughly 710-subject first cohort, the donors were drawn. V was cut by 5 bases and J by 5 bases, with 10 bases left in between. The germline gives CDR1 MNHNS, CDR2 SASEGT. This CDR3 comprises 12 residues. The genes are TRBV6-1 and TRBJ2-7; no clear D gene. This clonotype was sampled from a woman under 30 in good health and CMV-seropositive. Sequencing was done on a sample of PBMCs. CDR3 sequence: CASSYIVHEQYF. In nucleotides, the CDR3 is TGTGCCAGCAGTTATATAGTGCACGAGCAGTACTTC.